Here is one T cell receptor (beta chain) with its context. The antigen this receptor binds is unknown. Base-call qualities are not available, and no considerably larger clone is one nucleotide away. This specimen belongs to a study of OX40 agonist ivuxolimab in advanced cancers. Concerning the study at large: The costimulatory receptor OX40 (CD134) was targeted by ivuxolimab, a fully human IgG2 agonistic monoclonal antibody. Patients were allowed to have had prior anti-PD-1, anti-PD-L1 or anti-CTLA-4 therapy, and approximately 40% of the dose-escalation patients had previously received checkpoint inhibitors. Peripheral TCRbeta sequencing was intended to test whether TCR sequence diversity was altered and clonal T-cell expansion was caused by ivuxolimab. Intravenous ivuxolimab was administered to patients every 2 weeks at six dose levels: 0.01, 0.1, 0.3, 1.5, 3 and 10 mg/kg. In the dose-escalation cohort, approximately 82% of patients were male, and the mean age was approximately 60 years, with a range of 23 to 79. The paper describes the monotherapy dose-escalation part (N = 52 patients) of the phase I trial of ivuxolimab. Of the roughly 54 dose-escalation patients, hepatocellular carcinoma was present in about 20, melanoma in some 15, renal cell carcinoma in 9 and head and neck cancer in 9. Partial responses occurred in three dose-escalation patients, of whom one had hepatocellular carcinoma and two had cutaneous melanoma.

For sequencing of the TCRbeta CDR3 region, genomic DNA was extracted from the sorted cells. TCRbeta CDR3 regions were sequenced using the immunoSEQ Assay. TCRdb obtained this table from immuneACCESS and retained in-frame rearrangements with V and J assigned. These tables miss some clones; where compared with another copy, unresolved V genes account for less than half of the shortfall, and the remainder is unexplained. Counted in this sample were about 83,000 clones; 65% to 85% of them appeared once. The ten largest clones capture roughly 7.3% of the sample. Patients with a history of autoimmune disease or receiving systemic immunosuppression were excluded from the trial. Peripheral blood for TCR sequencing was collected from all dose cohorts at baseline, on cycle 4 day 1, and on cycle 7 day 1. The samples were drawn from a first-in-human, open-label, multicenter phase I dose-escalation trial of ivuxolimab. Adults with locally advanced or metastatic head and neck squamous cell, hepatocellular, melanoma or renal cell carcinoma were enrolled in the trial. Before TCR sequencing, CD4+ and CD8+ T cells were separately sorted from peripheral blood.

CDR1 SGHTA and CDR2 FQGNSA are derived from the germline V gene. The cysteine opens and the phenylalanine closes a CDR3 of 14 amino acids. The CDR3 DNA has 42 bases and is translated from base 1. Deletion took 4 bases off V and 4 bases off J, with a span of 14 bases between the germline ends. The research as a whole found: At doses of 0.1 to 3.0 mg/kg, clonal expansion of both CD4+ and CD8+ T cells in blood was seen between baseline and week 6. After ivuxolimab, expanded clones were on average more numerous among CD8+ T cells than among CD4+ T cells. In the 0.1-3.0 mg/kg groups, partial responders had among the lowest normalized peripheral clonal expansion, particularly in CD8+ T cells. Antigen specificity was not determined for the clonally expanded peripheral T cells. Low levels of normalized T-cell clonal expansion were also seen in some nonresponding patients.

The sequencing here drew on CD4+ or CD8+ T cells sorted from blood, taken in a trial of the OX40 agonist ivuxolimab. This chain joins TRBV7-2 to TRBJ2-7; TRBD2 is a possible D gene, resting on 5 matching bases. The TCR sequence derives from an adult with an advanced solid tumor such as melanoma, head and neck, liver or kidney cancer. This receptor carries the CDR3 CASSSPRPGYEQYF. The bases are TGTGCCAGCAGCTCGCCCCGACCGGGGTACGAGCAGTACTTC.